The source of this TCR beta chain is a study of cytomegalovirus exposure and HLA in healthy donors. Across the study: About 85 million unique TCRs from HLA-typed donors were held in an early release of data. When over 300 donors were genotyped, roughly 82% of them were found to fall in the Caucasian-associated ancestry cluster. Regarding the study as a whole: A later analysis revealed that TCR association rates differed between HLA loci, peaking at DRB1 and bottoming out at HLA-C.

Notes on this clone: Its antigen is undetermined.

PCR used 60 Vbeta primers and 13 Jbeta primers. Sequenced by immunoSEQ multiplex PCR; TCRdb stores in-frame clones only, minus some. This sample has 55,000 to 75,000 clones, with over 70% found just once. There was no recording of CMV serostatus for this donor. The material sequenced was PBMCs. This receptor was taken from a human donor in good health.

CDR3 in DNA: TGTGCCAGCAGTTACTTTGACAGGGGGAATGAAAAACTGTTTTTT. This gives the protein CASSYFDRGNEKLFF. The rearrangement links TRBV6-5 to TRBJ1-4; 9 bases are a match to TRBD1. The germline V gene has CDR1 MNHEY and CDR2 SVGAGI. The V and J ends lost 1 base and 5 bases, in that order; junction bases with no gene match: 2. This CDR3 contains 15 residues.